This TCR beta chain was sequenced in a study of neurological immune-mediated disorders. MiXCR was run by TCRdb on the 5' RACE reads, yielding one entry per CDR3 protein. The data show tens of thousands of distinct CDR3 sequences, 10% seen once. This CDR3 region has 15 residues. J was trimmed by 6 bases and V by 1 base; bases with no gene match: 3. From germline, CDR1 is SGHTA and CDR2 FQGNSA. This clonotype has at least ten counts. This TCR was recovered from a middle-aged man in good health. The sequencing sample was made of PBMCs. This chain links TRBV7-2 with TRBJ2-2; 9 bases agree with TRBD2. CDR3 protein: CASSLEGTSPGELFF. Written as DNA, the CDR3 is TGTGCCAGCAGCTTAGAAGGGACTAGCCCCGGGGAGCTGTTTTTT.